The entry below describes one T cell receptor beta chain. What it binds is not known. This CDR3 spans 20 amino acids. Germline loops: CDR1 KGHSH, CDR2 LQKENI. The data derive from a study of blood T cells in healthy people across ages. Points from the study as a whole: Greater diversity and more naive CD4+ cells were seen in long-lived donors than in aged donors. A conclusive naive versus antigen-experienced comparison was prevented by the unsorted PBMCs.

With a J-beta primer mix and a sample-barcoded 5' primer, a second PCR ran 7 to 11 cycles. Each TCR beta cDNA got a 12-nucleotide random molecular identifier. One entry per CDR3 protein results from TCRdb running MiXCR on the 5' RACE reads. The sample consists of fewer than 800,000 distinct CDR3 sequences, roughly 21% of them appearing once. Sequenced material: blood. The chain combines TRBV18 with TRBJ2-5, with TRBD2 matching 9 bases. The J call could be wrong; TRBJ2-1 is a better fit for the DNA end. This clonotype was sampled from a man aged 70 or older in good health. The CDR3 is CASSRLDESSGISSYNEQFF. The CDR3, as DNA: TGTGCCAGCTCACGCCTCGACGAATCTAGCGGGATTAGCTCCTACAATGAGCAGTTCTTC.